The rows below give T cell receptor beta chains drawn from one sample of a study of cytomegalovirus exposure and HLA in healthy donors. TCRdb's table, derived via immunoSEQ multiplex PCR, lists solely in-frame clones and lacks some. This repertoire includes about 88,000 clones. Source material: PBMCs. The receptors originated from a girl between 5 and 17 years old in good health and CMV-seropositive. Each CDR3 is given with its conserved first and last residue. A D gene is named only where the DNA matches it firmly.

d_call: -; v_call: TRBV28; j_call: TRBJ1-1; cdr3_aa: CASSLAGRTEAFF; cdr3_nt: TGTGCCAGCAGTTTGGCAGGGCGGACTGAAGCTTTCTTT
d_call: -; v_call: TRBV11-2; j_call: TRBJ1-2; cdr3_aa: CASSLGHLPNYGYTF; cdr3_nt: TGTGCCAGCAGCTTAGGACACCTCCCCAACTATGGCTACACCTTC
d_call: TRBD1; v_call: TRBV6-5; j_call: TRBJ2-1; cdr3_aa: CASSSAGTGNNEQFF; cdr3_nt: TGTGCCAGCAGCTCTGCCGGGACAGGGAACAATGAGCAGTTCTTC
d_call: TRBD1; v_call: TRBV4-1; j_call: TRBJ1-5; cdr3_aa: CASSQGTGDQPQHF; cdr3_nt: TGCGCCAGCAGCCAAGGGACAGGCGATCAGCCCCAGCATTTT
d_call: TRBD1; v_call: TRBV4-3; j_call: TRBJ1-2; cdr3_aa: CASSQDAGGGYGYTF; cdr3_nt: TGCGCCAGCAGCCAAGACGCAGGGGGTGGGTATGGCTACACCTTC
d_call: -; v_call: TRBV6-5; j_call: TRBJ1-6; cdr3_aa: CASSTQVLDSPLHF; cdr3_nt: TGTGCCAGCAGTACACAGGTTCTGGATTCACCCCTCCACTTT
d_call: TRBD2; v_call: TRBV7-2; j_call: TRBJ2-5; cdr3_aa: CASSRPVAGGETQYF; cdr3_nt: TGTGCCAGCAGTCGGCCGGTAGCGGGCGGGGAGACCCAGTACTTC
d_call: -; v_call: TRBV30; j_call: TRBJ1-1; cdr3_aa: CAWSVAGDTEAFF; cdr3_nt: TGTGCCTGGAGTGTCGCCGGAGACACTGAAGCTTTCTTT
d_call: TRBD1; v_call: TRBV4-3; j_call: TRBJ2-1; cdr3_aa: CASSTPGQGNNEQFF; cdr3_nt: TGCGCCAGCAGCACACCGGGACAGGGAAACAATGAGCAGTTCTTC
d_call: -; v_call: TRBV4-3; j_call: TRBJ1-2; cdr3_aa: CASSQEGGAGYTF; cdr3_nt: TGCGCCAGCAGCCAAGAGGGGGGGGCGGGCTACACCTTC
d_call: -; v_call: TRBV29-1; j_call: TRBJ1-2; cdr3_aa: CSVERGEGGYTF; cdr3_nt: TGCAGCGTTGAACGGGGGGAGGGAGGCTACACCTTC
d_call: -; v_call: TRBV6-1; j_call: TRBJ2-6; cdr3_aa: CASSGGSGANVLTF; cdr3_nt: TGTGCCAGCAGTGGCGGATCTGGGGCCAACGTCCTGACTTTC
d_call: -; v_call: TRBV27; j_call: TRBJ1-4; cdr3_aa: CASSGLTGSVEKLFF; cdr3_nt: TGTGCCAGCAGCGGCTTAACAGGGTCTGTCGAAAAACTGTTTTTT
d_call: -; v_call: TRBV4-3; j_call: TRBJ2-5; cdr3_aa: CASSRTTGRQETQYF; cdr3_nt: TGCGCCAGCAGCCGAACAACAGGGAGACAAGAGACCCAGTACTTC
d_call: -; v_call: TRBV5-6; j_call: TRBJ1-2; cdr3_aa: CASSLDPQGQGGYTF; cdr3_nt: TGTGCCAGCAGCTTGGATCCACAGGGACAAGGTGGCTACACCTTC
d_call: -; v_call: TRBV19; j_call: TRBJ1-2; cdr3_aa: CASSNTGYYGYTF; cdr3_nt: TGTGCCAGTAGTAATACAGGTTACTATGGCTACACCTTC
d_call: TRBD1; v_call: TRBV6-6; j_call: TRBJ2-7; cdr3_aa: CASSYSQGTYEQYF; cdr3_nt: TGTGCCAGCAGTTACTCACAGGGGACCTACGAGCAGTACTTC
d_call: -; v_call: TRBV6-1; j_call: TRBJ1-1; cdr3_aa: CASTKEVGAEAFF; cdr3_nt: TGTGCCAGCACCAAAGAGGTGGGAGCTGAAGCTTTCTTT
d_call: TRBD1; v_call: TRBV7-9; j_call: TRBJ2-7; cdr3_aa: CATAGQGAYEQYF; cdr3_nt: TGTGCCACCGCGGGACAGGGGGCCTACGAGCAGTACTTC
d_call: -; v_call: TRBV9; j_call: TRBJ1-4; cdr3_aa: CASSPEGLFEKLFF; cdr3_nt: TGTGCCAGCAGCCCAGAGGGTCTTTTCGAAAAACTGTTTTTT
d_call: -; v_call: TRBV27; j_call: TRBJ2-5; cdr3_aa: CAIRTPQETQYF; cdr3_nt: TGTGCCATCCGGACTCCTCAAGAGACCCAGTACTTC
d_call: -; v_call: TRBV9; j_call: TRBJ1-3; cdr3_aa: CASSVGGLLEDTIYF; cdr3_nt: TGTGCCAGCAGCGTAGGGGGGCTATTAGAAGACACCATATATTTT
d_call: TRBD1; v_call: TRBV4-3; j_call: TRBJ2-2; cdr3_aa: CASSQDRGPGELFF; cdr3_nt: TGCGCCAGCAGCCAGGACAGGGGTCCCGGGGAGCTGTTTTTT
d_call: -; v_call: TRBV5-5; j_call: TRBJ2-2; cdr3_aa: CASSSLIPARNTGELFF; cdr3_nt: TGTGCCAGCAGCTCACTGATCCCAGCGAGGAACACCGGGGAGCTGTTTTTT
d_call: -; v_call: TRBV6-5; j_call: TRBJ1-2; cdr3_aa: CASKANFLDYGYTF; cdr3_nt: TGTGCCAGTAAAGCGAATTTCCTTGACTATGGCTACACCTTC
d_call: -; v_call: TRBV12-2; j_call: TRBJ1-5; cdr3_aa: CASRLERSWGDQPQHF; cdr3_nt: TGTGCAAGTCGCCTTGAACGATCCTGGGGGGATCAGCCCCAGCATTTT
d_call: -; v_call: TRBV11-2; j_call: TRBJ2-1; cdr3_aa: CASSRGGTPYNEQFF; cdr3_nt: TGTGCCAGCAGCAGGGGGGGGACCCCCTACAATGAGCAGTTCTTC
d_call: -; v_call: TRBV7-2; j_call: TRBJ1-6; cdr3_aa: CASSLGLNSPLHF; cdr3_nt: TGTGCCAGCAGCCTTGGGCTGAATTCACCCCTCCACTTT
d_call: TRBD1; v_call: TRBV11-3; j_call: TRBJ1-1; cdr3_aa: CASSPDRGYYGEAFF; cdr3_nt: TGTGCCAGCAGCCCGGACAGGGGGTATTATGGTGAAGCTTTCTTT
d_call: TRBD1; v_call: TRBV6-6; j_call: TRBJ1-5; cdr3_aa: CASSYAGTEKNQPQHF; cdr3_nt: TGTGCCAGCAGTTACGCCGGGACAGAGAAAAATCAGCCCCAGCATTTT
d_call: TRBD1; v_call: TRBV9; j_call: TRBJ1-2; cdr3_aa: CASQGIDYGYTF; cdr3_nt: TGTGCCTCACAGGGGATTGACTATGGCTACACCTTC
d_call: TRBD1; v_call: TRBV25-1; j_call: TRBJ2-2; cdr3_aa: CASSGNVGQGNTGELFF; cdr3_nt: TGTGCCAGCAGTGGGAACGTAGGACAGGGGAACACCGGGGAGCTGTTTTTT
d_call: -; v_call: TRBV18; j_call: TRBJ2-2; cdr3_aa: CASSPRARGNTGELFF; cdr3_nt: TGTGCCAGCTCACCACGCGCAAGGGGGAACACCGGGGAGCTGTTTTTT
d_call: -; v_call: TRBV4-3; j_call: TRBJ2-3; cdr3_aa: CASSQETRRRSGGLGTQYF; cdr3_nt: TGCGCCAGCAGCCAAGAAACGAGGAGAAGATCGGGGGGCCTTGGTACGCAGTATTTT
d_call: TRBD2; v_call: TRBV7-9; j_call: TRBJ2-3; cdr3_aa: CASSLVLAGGSTDTQYF; cdr3_nt: TGTGCCAGCAGCTTAGTTCTAGCGGGGGGAAGCACAGATACGCAGTATTTT
d_call: TRBD1; v_call: TRBV27; j_call: TRBJ2-7; cdr3_aa: CASSTYRGRDLYEQYF; cdr3_nt: TGTGCCAGCAGTACCTACAGGGGGAGAGACCTCTACGAGCAGTACTTC
d_call: -; v_call: TRBV19; j_call: TRBJ1-6; cdr3_aa: CASSIDRANSPLHF; cdr3_nt: TGTGCCAGTAGTATAGACAGGGCGAACTCTCCCCTCCACTTT
d_call: -; v_call: TRBV5-6; j_call: TRBJ1-1; cdr3_aa: CASTQGLHTEAFF; cdr3_nt: TGTGCCAGCACCCAAGGACTTCACACTGAAGCTTTCTTT
d_call: -; v_call: TRBV19; j_call: TRBJ2-7; cdr3_aa: CASSNRDGQNQYF; cdr3_nt: TGTGCCAGTAGTAACCGGGACGGACAGAATCAGTACTTC
d_call: TRBD1; v_call: TRBV14; j_call: TRBJ1-6; cdr3_aa: CASSPYRGYNSPLHF; cdr3_nt: TGTGCCAGCAGCCCTTACAGGGGCTATAATTCACCCCTCCACTTT
d_call: TRBD2; v_call: TRBV4-1; j_call: TRBJ2-2; cdr3_aa: CASSHTLERGGNTGELFF; cdr3_nt: TGCGCCAGCAGCCACACTCTTGAGCGGGGGGGGAACACCGGGGAGCTGTTTTTT
d_call: -; v_call: TRBV4-2; j_call: TRBJ1-6; cdr3_aa: CASSQGGRGNSPLHF; cdr3_nt: TGTGCCAGCAGCCAAGGGGGCAGGGGTAATTCACCCCTCCACTTT
d_call: TRBD1; v_call: TRBV7-9; j_call: TRBJ2-7; cdr3_aa: CASSSTGDEQYF; cdr3_nt: TGTGCCAGCAGCTCGACAGGGGACGAGCAGTACTTC
d_call: -; v_call: TRBV19; j_call: TRBJ1-2; cdr3_aa: CASSPDTHSAYGYTF; cdr3_nt: TGTGCCAGTAGCCCCGACACCCATAGCGCCTATGGCTACACCTTC
d_call: TRBD1; v_call: TRBV7-2; j_call: TRBJ1-2; cdr3_aa: CASRRQGVNYGYTF; cdr3_nt: TGTGCCAGCAGAAGACAGGGTGTCAACTATGGCTACACCTTC
d_call: TRBD1; v_call: TRBV5-1; j_call: TRBJ2-7; cdr3_aa: CASSGQGSSYEQYF; cdr3_nt: TGCGCCAGCAGTGGACAGGGTTCCTCCTACGAGCAGTACTTC
d_call: -; v_call: TRBV4-2; j_call: TRBJ2-1; cdr3_aa: CASSSSLASSDNEQFF; cdr3_nt: TGTGCCAGCAGCTCTAGTCTAGCGAGCTCCGACAATGAGCAGTTCTTC
d_call: -; v_call: TRBV30; j_call: TRBJ2-5; cdr3_aa: CAWSGSQGKENQYF; cdr3_nt: TGTGCCTGGAGTGGAAGTCAGGGAAAGGAGAACCAGTACTTC
d_call: -; v_call: TRBV11-2; j_call: TRBJ2-7; cdr3_aa: CASRSLRGISDYEQYF; cdr3_nt: TGTGCCAGCAGGTCCCTCCGGGGAATTAGTGACTACGAGCAGTACTTC
d_call: -; v_call: TRBV11-3; j_call: TRBJ1-1; cdr3_aa: CASSSTGGNTEAFF; cdr3_nt: TGTGCCAGCAGCTCAACCGGGGGGAACACTGAAGCTTTCTTT
d_call: TRBD2; v_call: TRBV29-1; j_call: TRBJ2-1; cdr3_aa: CSVNWGLAGGRGEQFF; cdr3_nt: TGCAGCGTTAACTGGGGACTAGCGGGGGGCCGGGGGGAGCAGTTCTTC
d_call: -; v_call: TRBV9; j_call: TRBJ1-1; cdr3_aa: CASSVVSGDTEAFF; cdr3_nt: TGTGCCAGCAGCGTAGTATCGGGGGATACTGAAGCTTTCTTT
d_call: TRBD1; v_call: TRBV15; j_call: TRBJ1-5; cdr3_aa: CATSRSGGDVQPQHF; cdr3_nt: TGTGCCACCAGCAGATCAGGGGGCGACGTTCAGCCCCAGCATTTT